This entry is about one TCR beta chain. This sample is part of a study of blood T cell repertoires in COVID-19. Study-level background: The samples span acute and convalescent COVID-19 from the United States, Italy and Spain.

The data were produced by immunoSEQ multiplex PCR, yet TCRdb's version contains in-frame clones alone and is incomplete. The sample holds under 200,000 clones; around 84% are singletons and the top ten take about 7%. In germline, CDR1 is LGHNA, CDR2 YNFKEQ. The CDR3 is made up of 15 amino acids. Trimming took 2 bases from V and 9 from J, leaving 14 bases between them. The TCR originated in a man in his fifties or sixties with active or convalescent COVID-19. The sample taken for sequencing was peripheral blood. The V gene is TRBV4-2, the J gene TRBJ1-6; D call uncertain. The CDR3 is CASSQNLAAASPLHF. The DNA of the CDR3 is TGTGCCAGCAGCCAAAATTTAGCAGCAGCTTCACCCCTCCACTTT.